Below, one T cell receptor (beta chain) is given with its context. This record belongs to a study of blood T cell repertoires in COVID-19. Here immunoSEQ multiplex PCR was the method, and the copy in TCRdb shows in-frame clones only, minus some. The data show 90,000 to 150,000 clones, 85% to 90% seen once. Sequenced sample: peripheral blood. The TCR comes from a man between 65 and 85 years old with active or convalescent COVID-19.

CDR3 amino acids: CASSLAGRNQDTQYF. Here the CDR3 DNA reads TGTGCCAGCAGCTTGGCCGGGAGAAACCAAGATACGCAGTATTTT. The chain joins TRBV5-8 to TRBJ2-3; D possibly corresponds to TRBD2 (6 bases). Germline CDR1 is SGHTS and CDR2 is YDEGEE. The CDR3 loop spans 15 amino acids. The V and J ends lost 0 bases and 5 bases respectively, with 13 bases between them.